This entry is about one TCR beta chain. The sample belongs to a study of CD8 T cells in Susac syndrome. The CDR3 consists of 13 residues. Looked up from germline, CDR1 is SEHNR and CDR2 is FQNEAQ (reference sequence). J gave up 5 bases and V 6 bases, and 6 bases lay outside the gene matches. With random hexamers, reverse transcription was performed on about 0.5 to 1 ug of RNA. It was immunoSEQ multiplex PCR that amplified TCR beta CDR3 across 54 Vbeta and 13 Jbeta. TCRdb re-called the immunoSEQ multiplex PCR reads with MiXCR, one entry per CDR3 protein. The sample carries more than 55,000 distinct CDR3 sequences, over 90% recorded once. The TEMRA cells underwent FACS enrichment, while the CD8+ and CD4+ T cells underwent negative isolation.

The sample comprised CD4+ T cells from PBMCs. V is TRBV7-9 and J is TRBJ1-2; TRBD1 aligns across 7 bases. The TCR sequence derives from a human donor with multiple sclerosis. The CDR3, as DNA: TGTGCCAGCAGAGGGGACAGAACGTATGGCTACACCTTC. Translating gives CASRGDRTYGYTF.